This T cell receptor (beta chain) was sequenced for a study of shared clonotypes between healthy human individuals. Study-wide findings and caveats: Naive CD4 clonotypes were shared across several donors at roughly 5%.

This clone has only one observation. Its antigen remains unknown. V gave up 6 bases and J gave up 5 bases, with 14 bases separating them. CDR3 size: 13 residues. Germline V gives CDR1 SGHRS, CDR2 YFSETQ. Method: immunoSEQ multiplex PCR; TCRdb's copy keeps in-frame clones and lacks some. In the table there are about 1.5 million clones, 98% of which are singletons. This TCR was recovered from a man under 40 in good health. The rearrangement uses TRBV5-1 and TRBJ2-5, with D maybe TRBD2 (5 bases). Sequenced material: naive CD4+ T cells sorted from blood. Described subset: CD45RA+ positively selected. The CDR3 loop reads CASTSRGSETQYF. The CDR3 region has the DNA TGCGCCAGCACTTCCCGAGGGTCGGAGACCCAGTACTTC.